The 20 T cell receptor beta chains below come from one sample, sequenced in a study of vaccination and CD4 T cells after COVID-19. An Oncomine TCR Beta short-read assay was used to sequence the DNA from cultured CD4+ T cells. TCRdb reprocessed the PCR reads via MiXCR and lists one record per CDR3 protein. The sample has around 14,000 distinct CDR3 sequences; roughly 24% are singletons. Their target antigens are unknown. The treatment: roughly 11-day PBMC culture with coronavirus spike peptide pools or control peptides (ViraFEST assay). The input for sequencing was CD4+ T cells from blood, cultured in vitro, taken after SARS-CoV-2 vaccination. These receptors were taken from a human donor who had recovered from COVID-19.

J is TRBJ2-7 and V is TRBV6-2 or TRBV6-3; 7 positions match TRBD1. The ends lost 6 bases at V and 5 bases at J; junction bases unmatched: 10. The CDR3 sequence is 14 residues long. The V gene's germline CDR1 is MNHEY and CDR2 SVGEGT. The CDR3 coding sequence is TGTGCCAGCAGACACGACAGGGTTCAACACGAGCAGTACTTC. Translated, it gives CASRHDRVQHEQYF.

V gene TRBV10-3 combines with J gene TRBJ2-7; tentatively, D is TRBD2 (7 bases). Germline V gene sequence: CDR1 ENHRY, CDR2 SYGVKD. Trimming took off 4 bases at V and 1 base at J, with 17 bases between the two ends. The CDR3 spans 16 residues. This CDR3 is CAISGPRGGGSYEQYF. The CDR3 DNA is TGTGCCATCAGTGGCCCACGGGGAGGGGGTTCCTACGAGCAGTACTTC.

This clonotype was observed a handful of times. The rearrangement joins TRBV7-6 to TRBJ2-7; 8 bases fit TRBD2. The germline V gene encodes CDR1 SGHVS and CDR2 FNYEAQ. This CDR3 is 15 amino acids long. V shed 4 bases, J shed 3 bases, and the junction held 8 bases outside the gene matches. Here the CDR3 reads CASSSLSGILYEQYF. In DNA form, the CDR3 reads TGTGCCAGCAGCTCCCTTAGCGGGATCCTCTACGAGCAGTACTTC.

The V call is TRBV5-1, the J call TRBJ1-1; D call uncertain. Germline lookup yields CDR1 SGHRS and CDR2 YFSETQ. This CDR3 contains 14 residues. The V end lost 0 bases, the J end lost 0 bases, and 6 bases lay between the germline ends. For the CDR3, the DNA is TGCGCCAGCAGCTTGGCACAGATGAACACTGAAGCTTTCTTT. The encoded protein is CASSLAQMNTEAFF.

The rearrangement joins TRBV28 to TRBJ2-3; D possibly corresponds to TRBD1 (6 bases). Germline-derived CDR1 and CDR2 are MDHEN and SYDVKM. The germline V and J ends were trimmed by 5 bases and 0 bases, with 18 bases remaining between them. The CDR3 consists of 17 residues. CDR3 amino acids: CASSTTPGHSSTDTQYF. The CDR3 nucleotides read TGTGCCAGCAGTACTACACCGGGACACAGTAGCACAGATACGCAGTATTTT.

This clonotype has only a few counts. The CDR3 DNA follows: TGTGCCACCGGGCTAGCGAGCTACGAGCAGTACTTC. Translation gives CATGLASYEQYF. The rearrangement joins TRBV10-3 to TRBJ2-7; the D gene is possibly TRBD2 (6 bases). The CDR3 has 12 residues. Between the trimmed V and J ends, which lost 10 bases and 3 bases, there was a span of 13 bases. The germline V gene has CDR1 ENHRY and CDR2 SYGVKD.

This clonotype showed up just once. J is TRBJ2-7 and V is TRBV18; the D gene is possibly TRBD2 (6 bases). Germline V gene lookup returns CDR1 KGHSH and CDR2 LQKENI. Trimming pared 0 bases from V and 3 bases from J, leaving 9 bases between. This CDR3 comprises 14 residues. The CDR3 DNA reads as TGTGCCAGCTCACCACCTAGCGGAGGCTACGAGCAGTACTTC. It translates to CASSPPSGGYEQYF.

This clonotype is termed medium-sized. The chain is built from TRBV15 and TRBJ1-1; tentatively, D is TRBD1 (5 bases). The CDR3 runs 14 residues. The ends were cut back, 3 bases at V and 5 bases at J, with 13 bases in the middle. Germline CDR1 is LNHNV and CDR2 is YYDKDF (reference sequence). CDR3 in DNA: TGTGCCACCAGCAGTGTGGCAGGGATAACTGAAGCTTTCTTT. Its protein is CATSSVAGITEAFF.

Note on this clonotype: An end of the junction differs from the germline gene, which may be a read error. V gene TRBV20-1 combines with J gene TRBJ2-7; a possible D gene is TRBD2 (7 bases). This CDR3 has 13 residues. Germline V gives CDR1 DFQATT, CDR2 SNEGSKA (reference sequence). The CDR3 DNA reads TGCAGTGCTTCCAACATGGGGGGGGCTGGGGCGCCCTTC. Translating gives CSASNMGGAGAPF.

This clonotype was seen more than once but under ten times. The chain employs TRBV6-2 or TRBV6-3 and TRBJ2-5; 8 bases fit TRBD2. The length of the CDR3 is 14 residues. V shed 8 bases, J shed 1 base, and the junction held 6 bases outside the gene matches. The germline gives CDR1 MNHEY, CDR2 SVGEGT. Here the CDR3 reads CASEPTSGQETQYF. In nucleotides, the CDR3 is TGTGCCAGCGAACCAACTAGCGGCCAAGAGACCCAGTACTTC.

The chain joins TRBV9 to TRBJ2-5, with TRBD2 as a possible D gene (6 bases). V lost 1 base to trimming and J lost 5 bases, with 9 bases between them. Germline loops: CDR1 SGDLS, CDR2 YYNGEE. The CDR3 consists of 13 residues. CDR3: CASSVSSDETQYF. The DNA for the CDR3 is TGTGCCAGCAGCGTATCTAGCGACGAGACCCAGTACTTC.

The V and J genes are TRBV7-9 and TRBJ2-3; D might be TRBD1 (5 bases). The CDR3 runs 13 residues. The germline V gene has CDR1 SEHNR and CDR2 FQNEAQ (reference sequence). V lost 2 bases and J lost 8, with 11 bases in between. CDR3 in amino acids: CASSLSRAGTQYF. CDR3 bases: TGTGCCAGCAGCTTAAGCAGGGCAGGTACGCAGTATTTT. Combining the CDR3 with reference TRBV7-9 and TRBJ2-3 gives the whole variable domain DTGVSQNPRHKITKRGQNVTFRCDPISEHNRLYWYRQTLGQGPEFLTYFQNEAQLEKSRLLSDRFSAERPKGSFSTLEIQRTEQGDSAMYLCASSLSRAGTQYFGPGTRLTVL.

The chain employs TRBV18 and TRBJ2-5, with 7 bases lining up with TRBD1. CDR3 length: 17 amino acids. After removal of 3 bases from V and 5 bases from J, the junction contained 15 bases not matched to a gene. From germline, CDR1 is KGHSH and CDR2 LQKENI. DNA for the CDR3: TGTGCCAGCTCACCGAAACAGGGGTTTTCGTTCGTTGAGACCCAGTACTTC. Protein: CASSPKQGFSFVETQYF. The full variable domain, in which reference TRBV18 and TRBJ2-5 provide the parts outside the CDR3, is NAGVMQNPRHLVRRRGQEARLRCSPMKGHSHVYWYRQLPEEGLKFMVYLQKENIIDESGMPKERFSAEFPKEGPSILRIQQVVRGDSAAYFCASSPKQGFSFVETQYFGPGTRLLVL.

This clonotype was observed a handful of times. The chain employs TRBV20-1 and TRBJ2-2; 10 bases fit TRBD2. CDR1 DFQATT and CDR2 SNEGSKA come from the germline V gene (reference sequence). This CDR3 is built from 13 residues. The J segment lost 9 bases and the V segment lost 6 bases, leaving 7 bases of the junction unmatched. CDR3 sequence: CSAGAGGSRELFF. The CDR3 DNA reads TGCAGTGCAGGAGCGGGAGGGTCCCGGGAGCTGTTTTTT.

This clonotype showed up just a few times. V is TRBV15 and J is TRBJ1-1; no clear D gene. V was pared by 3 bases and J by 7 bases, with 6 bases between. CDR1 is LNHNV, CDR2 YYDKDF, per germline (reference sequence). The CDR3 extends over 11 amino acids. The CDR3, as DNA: TGTGCCACCAGCAGGTATGGTGAAGCTTTCTTT. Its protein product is CATSRYGEAFF.

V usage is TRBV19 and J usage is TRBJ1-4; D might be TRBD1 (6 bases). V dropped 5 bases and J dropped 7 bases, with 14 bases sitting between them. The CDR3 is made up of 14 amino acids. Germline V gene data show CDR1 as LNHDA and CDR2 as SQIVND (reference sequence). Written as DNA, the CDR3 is TGTGCCAGTAGTCGACAGGACCCTAGTGAAAAACTGTTTTTT. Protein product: CASSRQDPSEKLFF.

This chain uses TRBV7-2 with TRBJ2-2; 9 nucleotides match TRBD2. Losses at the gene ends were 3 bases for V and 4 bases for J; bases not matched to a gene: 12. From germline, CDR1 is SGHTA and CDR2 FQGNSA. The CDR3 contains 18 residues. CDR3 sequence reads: CASSFRRGGLVSTGELFF. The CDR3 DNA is TGTGCCAGCAGCTTTCGGCGGGGGGGCTTAGTCAGCACCGGGGAGCTGTTTTTT.

The CDR3 reads CASSRGGTDTQYF. The CDR3 DNA sequence: TGTGCCAGCAGCCGGGGCGGCACAGATACGCAGTATTTT. The chain has TRBV7-2 and TRBJ2-3; either TRBD1 or TRBD2 may fit D (5 bases each). Germline loops: CDR1 SGHTA, CDR2 FQGNSA. CDR3 length: 13 residues. The germline V and J ends were trimmed by 5 bases and 1 base, with 7 bases remaining between them.

The CDR3 is CASRGHLNTGELFF. The CDR3 DNA reads as TGTGCCAGCAGGGGACACTTAAACACCGGGGAGCTGTTTTTT. This sequence joins TRBV6-4 and TRBJ2-2; possible D gene TRBD1, 6 bases. The germline V and J ends were trimmed by 6 bases and 2 bases, with 10 bases remaining between them. The CDR3 extends over 14 amino acids. Germline V CDR1 and CDR2: MRHNA, SNTAGT.

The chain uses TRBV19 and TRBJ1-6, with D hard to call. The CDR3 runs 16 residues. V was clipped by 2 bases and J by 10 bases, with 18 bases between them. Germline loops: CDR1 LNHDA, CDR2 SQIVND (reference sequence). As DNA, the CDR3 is TGTGCCAGTAGTATAAGCTCCGGGATTACGGTCTCACCCCTCCACTTT. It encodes CASSISSGITVSPLHF.